One and the same sample provided the 5 T cell receptor beta chains below, sequenced in a study of technical replicates of blood from several donors. Assay used: immunoSEQ multiplex PCR; TCRdb lists only in-frame clones, some missing. Among tens of thousands of clones, over 85% were seen once, and the ten largest hold about 0.4%. Sequencing was performed on T cells isolated from PBMCs. These receptors were collected from a human donor in good health.

The chain recombines TRBV19 with TRBJ1-4; tentative D call: TRBD1 (5 bases). The CDR3 is made up of 16 amino acids. V was trimmed by 7 bases and J by 3 bases, leaving 18 bases between them. The germline CDR1 and CDR2 sequences are LNHDA and SQIVND (reference sequence). The CDR3 here is CASISDISLANEKLFF. For the CDR3, the DNA is TGTGCCAGTATCTCGGACATATCCTTGGCTAATGAAAAACTGTTTTTT.

V is TRBV5-4 and J is TRBJ2-7; 10 bases map to TRBD2. The CDR3 is 16 amino acids. Germline V gives CDR1 SGHNT, CDR2 YYREEE (reference sequence). V trimming: 4 bases; J trimming: 3 bases; junction bases outside the gene matches: 10. For the CDR3, the DNA is TGTGCCAGCAGCCCTGAGTTACTAGCGGGGCTCTACGAGCAGTACTTC. It is translated as CASSPELLAGLYEQYF.

CDR3: CASSMNRGDEKLFF. CDR3 nucleotides: TGCGCCAGCAGCATGAACAGGGGAGATGAAAAACTGTTTTTT. The chain uses TRBV5-1 and TRBJ1-4, with 7 bases lining up with TRBD1. The germline V gene encodes CDR1 SGHRS and CDR2 YFSETQ. V lost 4 bases and J lost 6; bases outside the gene matches: 6. The CDR3 totals 14 residues. Variable domain in full (rest from reference TRBV5-1 and TRBJ1-4): KAGVTQTPRYLIKTRGQQVTLSCSPISGHRSVSWYQQTPGQGLQFLFEYFSETQRNKGNFPGRFSGRQFSNSRSEMNVSTLELGDSALYLCASSMNRGDEKLFFGSGTQLSVL.

The chain recombines TRBV6-1 with TRBJ2-2; 7 bases are shared with TRBD1. Germline-derived CDR1 and CDR2 are MNHNS and SASEGT. The CDR3 is 15 residues long. Trimming at V came to 4 bases and at J to 2 bases, leaving 4 bases not matched to a gene. The CDR3 nucleotides are TGTGCCAGCAGTGGGACAGGCCTAAACACCGGGGAGCTGTTTTTT. It translates to CASSGTGLNTGELFF.

The rearrangement joins TRBV5-6 to TRBJ1-2, with TRBD1 identical over 9 bases. V dropped 3 bases and J dropped 8; count of bases not matched to a gene: 5. In germline, CDR1 is SGHDT, CDR2 YYEEEE. This CDR3 is 13 amino acids long. CDR3 in DNA: TGTGCCAGCAGCTGGACAGGGGAAGACGGCTACACCTTC. This gives the protein CASSWTGEDGYTF.